This TCR beta chain came from a study of blood T cell repertoires in COVID-19 (dated by TCRdb to 2018 to 2020). A note on the overall study: Samples from collaborators originated in the United States, Italy and Spain and spanned both the acute and convalescent phases of COVID-19. The prospective study material was composed of cDNA or gDNA derived from T cells, B-cell-depleted T cells, or PBMCs. The dataset comprised deeply sampled blood TCRbeta repertoires from subjects exposed to, actively infected with, or recovered from COVID-19. The repertoires were made available in a free public database intended to serve as a resource for research on the immune response to SARS-CoV-2. The samples were drawn from two sources: the first 160 participants of the ongoing ImmuneRACE study, and 1,200 or so subjects contributed by 6 global collaborators. The sample metadata nearly always contained a de-identified subject ID, COVID-19 status, age in years and sex. HLA class I and class II types, where available, came from metadata supplied by the sample provider rather than from assay-based typing.

The immunoSEQ Assay, a bias-controlled multiplex PCR, was used to amplify TCRbeta CDR3 regions from genomic DNA. The original pipeline was this. Within the assay, amplification of reference gene primers was used to estimate how many nucleated cells each sample contained. To quantify the absolute abundance of each unique TCRbeta CDR3 rearrangement, sequence reads were collapsed and filtered. For each sample, productive Simpson clonality was calculated as the square root of Simpson's diversity index over productive rearrangements. Imported from immuneACCESS, the table was reduced by TCRdb to in-frame sequences with V and J called. These copies leave out some clones; in studies compared against another copy, an unresolved V gene accounts for under half, and the cause of the remainder is not known. That table supplies the V and J calls and clone size; D and trimming were determined from the DNA. A total of about 46,000 clones appear in this sample, approximately 90% of them only once. Clones ranked in the top ten supply around 3% of the sample.

Concerning this clone itself: Its antigen has not been determined. Per-base qualities were not stored, and no clone one base away is much larger.

Compared with germline, V lacks 2 bases and J lacks 0 bases; bases without a gene match: 4. The CDR3 measures 17 amino acids from cysteine to phenylalanine. CDR3 DNA is the only sequence kept; it has 51 bases, read in frame from the first base. The germline V gene encodes CDR1 MNHNS and CDR2 SASEGT. Whole blood was collected in K2EDTA tubes by collaborating institutions according to the institutions' own protocols. For TCRbeta analysis, collaborators shipped samples as frozen whole blood, isolated PBMCs, or DNA extracted from either of those sample types. Beyond this particular receptor, the publication reports: The amount of clinical and demographic metadata varied by source and participant and was provided uncurated.

The sequence is built from TRBV6-1 and TRBJ2-6, and 7 junctional nucleotides match TRBD2. The clonotype was recovered from a middle-aged man with acute or convalescent COVID-19. Sequenced: peripheral blood. The DNA reads TGTGCCAGCAGTGAAAAATGGGGGGGCTCTGGGGCCAACGTCCTGACTTTC. Translated, it gives CASSEKWGGSGANVLTF.